This T cell receptor (beta chain) was retrieved from a study of early T cells in non-severe SARS-CoV-2 infection. There are many counts of this clonotype. In TCRdb, the 5' RACE reads were re-called with MiXCR into one record per CDR3 protein. Among over 35,000 distinct CDR3 sequences, approximately 6.1% were seen once, and the ten largest hold around 21%. The CDR3 is 14 amino acids. The V end was cut by 5 bases, the J end by 8 bases, with 18 bases between. The germline V gene encodes CDR1 SNHLY and CDR2 FYNNEI. The sample in question was whole blood, obtained at baseline. This TCR came from an adult who was a healthcare worker with PCR-confirmed SARS-CoV-2 infection or an uninfected control (not recorded which). The V and J genes are TRBV2 and TRBJ1-2; the D is unclear. Here the CDR3 DNA reads TGTGCCAGCAGTCTCAGTACTCGGACTAGCGGCTACACCTTC. Protein sequence: CASSLSTRTSGYTF. The full variable domain, rest sourced from reference TRBV2 and TRBJ1-2, is EPEVTQTPSHQVTQMGQEVILRCVPISNHLYFYWYRQILGQKVEFLVSFYNNEISEKSEIFDDQFSVERPDGSNFTLKIRSTKLEDSAMYFCASSLSTRTSGYTFGSGTRLTVV.